This TCR beta chain was documented in a study of monozygotic twins with inflammatory bowel disease. Regarding the study as a whole: Fewer clonotypes were shared with others by IBD patients than by healthy twins, especially with disease activity.

TCRdb re-called the 5' RACE reads and catalogs CDR3 proteins one per entry, DNA excluded. This repertoire includes some 450,000 distinct CDR3 sequences. A word on this clonotype: The antigen remains unidentified.

This sequence originates from a human donor with ulcerative colitis or Crohn's disease, or a healthy co-twin of an affected twin (not recorded which). The sequenced sample consisted of blood.

CDR3: CATWGTSGSYEQYF. This chain links TRBV6-6 with TRBJ2-7; TCRdb calls TRBD2, which cannot be checked without DNA. This CDR3 contains 14 residues. Germline assignment: CDR1 MNHNY and CDR2 SVGAGI (reference sequence).